One T cell receptor beta chain is described in this entry. Its antigen is as yet unknown. With 2 bases removed from V and 2 bases from J, the gap between germline ends came to 20 bases. The CDR3 is 17 amino acids. The germline CDR1 and CDR2 sequences are SGHKS and YYEKEE (reference sequence). These data come from a study of cytomegalovirus exposure and HLA in healthy donors. Findings and limits, study-wide: In a later analysis, compared with equally common non-associated chains, HLA-associated beta chains were more expanded. A later examination showed that TCR association rates differed by HLA locus, with DRB1 most and HLA-C fewest. An analysis that was carried out later associated 17,000 or so TCR beta sequences with HLA alleles at 0.05 false discovery rate.

PCR used 60 Vbeta primers and 13 Jbeta primers. The assay was immunoSEQ multiplex PCR, and TCRdb's table has in-frame clones only and misses some. Of roughly 130,000 clones detected, less than 80% appear once; the ten largest clones hold 5.5% to 7%. This chain links TRBV5-5 with TRBJ2-7, with D possibly TRBD1 on 6 matching bases. The sample taken for sequencing was PBMCs. This TCR came from a man aged 40-55 years in good health and CMV-seropositive. The CDR3 coding sequence is TGTGCCAGCAGCTTACGACAGTGGGGGCTCTCACCCTACGAGCAGTACTTC. This encodes CASSLRQWGLSPYEQYF.